This T cell receptor beta chain was identified in a study of human T cells and chemical hapten exposure. Study outcomes and limitations: Sensitizing to DPC left TCRs with a frequency above 1 in 1000 unaltered. Relative to control repertoires, expanded TCRs gave rise to significantly more large CDR3 similarity clusters.

Trimming removed 5 bases from V and 0 bases from J; junction bases left unmatched: 9. The V gene's germline CDR1 is SGHTA and CDR2 FQGNSA. The CDR3 length is 17 residues. Regarding time point: patch test 2, 6 weeks after DPC sensitization. Treatment: therapeutic diphenylcyclopropenone sensitization with weekly scalp DPC. Blood was drawn before each patch test was applied. This clonotype occurred a few times. Its antigen is unidentified. Unique molecular identifiers were attached to individual cDNA molecules during library preparation. Each CDR3 protein is one row after TCRdb ran MiXCR on the RACE reads. The sample lists about 54,000 distinct CDR3 sequences; less than 10% were seen once.

The TCR was taken from a woman aged 50 to 60 with alopecia areata. Some clones in this sample may be carry-over from other donors' samples. The rearrangement links TRBV7-2 to TRBJ2-3; 9 nucleotides line up with TRBD2. The sequencing here drew on whole blood, taken in connection with sensitization to the hapten diphenylcyclopropenone (DPC). CDR3 coding DNA: TGTGCCAGCAGCCCCCGCCTTAGCGGGGGAAGCACAGATACGCAGTATTTT. Its protein is CASSPRLSGGSTDTQYF.